This is a list of T cell receptor beta chains from one sample in a study of blood T cell repertoires in COVID-19. Data came from immunoSEQ multiplex PCR; TCRdb stores just in-frame clones and leaves some out. This sample has under 450,000 clones, with around 87% found just once. The sequencing sample was made of PBMCs or T cells enriched from blood (not recorded which). Every receptor here comes from a man aged 25-45 years who had recovered from COVID-19. The CDR3 runs from the conserved cysteine through the conserved F or W. The order of the fields is clone size, J gene, D gene, V gene, CDR3 DNA, CDR3 protein. D genes are given only for firm matches. Some rows have no size entry. The others give once, few or many, or a class for an expanded clone.

clone size: -; J gene: TRBJ1-1; D gene: -; V gene: TRBV18; CDR3 DNA: TGTGCCAGCTCACCACCGGGGAGGACTTCGAACACTGAAGCTTTCTTT; CDR3 protein: CASSPPGRTSNTEAFF
clone size: -; J gene: TRBJ2-4; D gene: -; V gene: TRBV14; CDR3 DNA: TGTGCCAGCAGCCAAGAGTCTCCCAAAAACATTCAGTACTTC; CDR3 protein: CASSQESPKNIQYF
clone size: -; J gene: TRBJ1-6; D gene: -; V gene: TRBV4-1; CDR3 DNA: TGCGCCAGCAGCCAACGTTCAGGGGATAATTCACCCCTCCACTTT; CDR3 protein: CASSQRSGDNSPLHF
clone size: -; J gene: TRBJ1-1; D gene: TRBD1; V gene: TRBV19; CDR3 DNA: TGTGCCAGTAGGGACAGGGGATACACTGAAGCTTTCTTT; CDR3 protein: CASRDRGYTEAFF
clone size: -; J gene: TRBJ1-2; D gene: TRBD1; V gene: TRBV27; CDR3 DNA: TGTGCCAGCAGTTTAGTACAGGGGTGGAGTGGCTACACCTTC; CDR3 protein: CASSLVQGWSGYTF
clone size: -; J gene: TRBJ1-3; D gene: -; V gene: TRBV6-5; CDR3 DNA: TGTGCCAGCAGCCTTCTCAGAAACTCTGGAAACACCATATATTTT; CDR3 protein: CASSLLRNSGNTIYF
clone size: -; J gene: TRBJ2-1; D gene: -; V gene: TRBV18; CDR3 DNA: TGTGCCAGCTCATCATACAGGGCAGGCAATGAGCAGTTCTTC; CDR3 protein: CASSSYRAGNEQFF
clone size: -; J gene: TRBJ1-2; D gene: -; V gene: TRBV7-3; CDR3 DNA: TGTGCCAGCAGTCTAACAGGGTCTGGCTATGGCTACACCTTC; CDR3 protein: CASSLTGSGYGYTF
clone size: once; J gene: TRBJ2-2; D gene: TRBD1; V gene: TRBV10-3; CDR3 DNA: TGTGCCATCGGGGGGACAGGGCGGGACACCGGGGAGCTGTTTTTT; CDR3 protein: CAIGGTGRDTGELFF
clone size: -; J gene: TRBJ1-4; D gene: TRBD1; V gene: TRBV3-1/TRBV3-2; CDR3 DNA: TGTGCCAGCAATCGAGGGGGCAGGGGGGAAAAACTGTTTTTT; CDR3 protein: CASNRGGRGEKLFF
clone size: -; J gene: TRBJ1-1; D gene: -; V gene: TRBV9; CDR3 DNA: TGTGCCAGCAGCGTACTGGAGGACACTGAAGCTTTCTTT; CDR3 protein: CASSVLEDTEAFF
clone size: -; J gene: TRBJ1-2; D gene: TRBD1; V gene: TRBV2; CDR3 DNA: TGTGCCAGCAGGGGGGACAGGGAAGGCTACACCTTC; CDR3 protein: CASRGDREGYTF
clone size: -; J gene: TRBJ1-2; D gene: -; V gene: TRBV5-1; CDR3 DNA: TGCGCCAGCAGCTTGGGTCATAACTATGGCTACACCTTC; CDR3 protein: CASSLGHNYGYTF
clone size: few; J gene: TRBJ2-2; D gene: -; V gene: TRBV14; CDR3 DNA: TGTGCCAGCAGCCCGATTTGGAGGGCGACAGGGTCGAACACCGGGGAGCTGTTTTTT; CDR3 protein: CASSPIWRATGSNTGELFF
clone size: -; J gene: TRBJ2-1; D gene: TRBD2; V gene: TRBV3-1/TRBV3-2; CDR3 DNA: TGTGCCAGCAGCCATGGACTAGCGGGTAACAATGAGCAGTTCTTC; CDR3 protein: CASSHGLAGNNEQFF
clone size: -; J gene: TRBJ2-7; D gene: TRBD1; V gene: TRBV2; CDR3 DNA: TGTGCCAGCAGCCTTAGAGGACAGGGGGCGTCGGAGCAGTACTTC; CDR3 protein: CASSLRGQGASEQYF
clone size: few; J gene: TRBJ2-5; D gene: TRBD1; V gene: TRBV5-1; CDR3 DNA: TGCGCCAGCAGCTACGGGACAGGGGGTAGAGGAGAGACCCAGTACTTC; CDR3 protein: CASSYGTGGRGETQYF
clone size: -; J gene: TRBJ1-2; D gene: TRBD1; V gene: TRBV7-9; CDR3 DNA: TGTGCCAGCAGCTTAGGGGGGACACGGACAGGGGTTGGCTACACCTTC; CDR3 protein: CASSLGGTRTGVGYTF
clone size: -; J gene: TRBJ1-5; D gene: -; V gene: TRBV6-1; CDR3 DNA: TGTGCCAGCAGTGAGGGGAGGGGCAATCAGCCCCAGCATTTT; CDR3 protein: CASSEGRGNQPQHF
clone size: once; J gene: TRBJ1-1; D gene: -; V gene: TRBV19; CDR3 DNA: TGTGCCAGTAGTCTGACAGAGAACACTGAAGCTTTCTTT; CDR3 protein: CASSLTENTEAFF
clone size: -; J gene: TRBJ2-2; D gene: -; V gene: TRBV19; CDR3 DNA: TGTGCCAGTAGTAGGGGCGGAGGGGGCGGATGGGAGCTGTTTTTT; CDR3 protein: CASSRGGGGGWELFF
clone size: -; J gene: TRBJ1-5; D gene: -; V gene: TRBV20-1; CDR3 DNA: TGCAGTGCTAGTGAACAGAGCAATCAGCCCCAGCATTTT; CDR3 protein: CSASEQSNQPQHF
clone size: -; J gene: TRBJ1-3; D gene: TRBD1; V gene: TRBV6-5; CDR3 DNA: TGTGCCAGCACTAGACAGGGAAACTCTGGAAACACCATATATTTT; CDR3 protein: CASTRQGNSGNTIYF
clone size: -; J gene: TRBJ1-2; D gene: TRBD1; V gene: TRBV19; CDR3 DNA: TGTGCCAGTAGTATCATGACAGGGGGCGCGTACTATGGCTACACCTTC; CDR3 protein: CASSIMTGGAYYGYTF
clone size: -; J gene: TRBJ1-6; D gene: TRBD1; V gene: TRBV18; CDR3 DNA: TGTGCCAGCTCACCGGGACAGAGCTCCTATAATTCACCCCTCCACTTT; CDR3 protein: CASSPGQSSYNSPLHF
clone size: -; J gene: TRBJ1-2; D gene: -; V gene: TRBV7-9; CDR3 DNA: TGTGCCAGCAGCTTTAGTAGCGGCGGCTACACCTTC; CDR3 protein: CASSFSSGGYTF
clone size: -; J gene: TRBJ1-1; D gene: TRBD1; V gene: TRBV18; CDR3 DNA: TGTGCCAGCTCGTTCGGCCTACAGGGGGGGTACACTGAAGCTTTCTTT; CDR3 protein: CASSFGLQGGYTEAFF
clone size: -; J gene: TRBJ1-5; D gene: -; V gene: TRBV11-3; CDR3 DNA: TGTGCCAGCAGCTTAAGTGGGGCAGACCATCAGCCCCAGCATTTT; CDR3 protein: CASSLSGADHQPQHF
clone size: -; J gene: TRBJ1-2; D gene: TRBD1; V gene: TRBV7-9; CDR3 DNA: TGTGCCAGCAGCCCAGGGGGCTCTTTGAACTATGGCTACACCTTC; CDR3 protein: CASSPGGSLNYGYTF
clone size: -; J gene: TRBJ2-5; D gene: TRBD1; V gene: TRBV27; CDR3 DNA: TGTGCCAGCAGTTTATCATCCCGGGACAGGGCAGTGGAGACCCAGTACTTC; CDR3 protein: CASSLSSRDRAVETQYF
clone size: -; J gene: TRBJ1-2; D gene: TRBD1; V gene: TRBV6-5; CDR3 DNA: TGTGCCAGCAGTTACTCTGGCAGGGGGCTTGACTATGGCTACACCTTC; CDR3 protein: CASSYSGRGLDYGYTF
clone size: -; J gene: TRBJ2-3; D gene: TRBD2; V gene: TRBV7-9; CDR3 DNA: TGTGCCAGCAGCTTAACTAGCGGGGGGGGCACAGATACGCAGTATTTT; CDR3 protein: CASSLTSGGGTDTQYF
clone size: -; J gene: TRBJ2-3; D gene: TRBD1; V gene: TRBV18; CDR3 DNA: TGTGCCAGCTCACAGGACAGGGGTGGCACAGATACGCAGTATTTT; CDR3 protein: CASSQDRGGTDTQYF
clone size: -; J gene: TRBJ2-3; D gene: TRBD1; V gene: TRBV11-2; CDR3 DNA: TGTGCCAGCAGCTTAGATGACCAGGGGGCAATCACAGATACGCAGTATTTT; CDR3 protein: CASSLDDQGAITDTQYF
clone size: -; J gene: TRBJ1-1; D gene: -; V gene: TRBV12-3/TRBV12-4; CDR3 DNA: TGTGCCAGCAGGCCCTCAGGAGGGACTGAAGCTTTCTTT; CDR3 protein: CASRPSGGTEAFF
clone size: -; J gene: TRBJ1-1; D gene: TRBD1; V gene: TRBV28; CDR3 DNA: TGTGCCAGCAGGGGACAGGGGACCACTGAAGCTTTCTTT; CDR3 protein: CASRGQGTTEAFF
clone size: -; J gene: TRBJ1-2; D gene: -; V gene: TRBV27; CDR3 DNA: TGTGCCAGCAGACTACAGGGCGCACTCCCCTATGGCTACACCTTC; CDR3 protein: CASRLQGALPYGYTF
clone size: -; J gene: TRBJ2-2; D gene: -; V gene: TRBV29-1; CDR3 DNA: TGCAGCGTTTTTGGTCAGGGGATTAACACCGGGGAGCTGTTTTTT; CDR3 protein: CSVFGQGINTGELFF
clone size: -; J gene: TRBJ2-3; D gene: -; V gene: TRBV7-2; CDR3 DNA: TGTGCCAGCAGCCTCCAAAGGGGCCGGGGACAAGATACGCAGTATTTT; CDR3 protein: CASSLQRGRGQDTQYF